The table lists the clone carrying this TCR beta chain with many counts. What it binds is not known. This sample is part of a study of neurological immune-mediated disorders. About the study: Among 34 multiple sclerosis patients, around 31 were relapsing-remitting and 3 were secondary progressive.

Germline-derived CDR1 and CDR2 are DFQATT and SNEGSKA (reference sequence). J was trimmed by 1 base and V by 4 bases; bases with no gene match: 6. This CDR3 region has 16 residues. TCRdb reprocessed the 5' RACE reads with MiXCR, giving one entry per CDR3 protein. The repertoire holds about 50,000 distinct CDR3 sequences, with about 3% as singletons. Broader study findings: TCR clonal expansion peaked in HTLV-1-associated myelopathy patients and was lowest in multiple sclerosis patients. None of the CDR3 amino acid sequences of expanded clones recurred across subjects, suggesting private repertoires in all groups.

The chain has TRBV20-1 and TRBJ2-1, with 11 bases identical to TRBD2. This TCR came from a man in his forties with multiple sclerosis. The sample taken for sequencing was PBMCs. CDR3 residues: CSAIPSSGGSYNEQFF. CDR3 sequence (DNA): TGCAGTGCTATACCTTCTAGCGGGGGGTCCTACAATGAGCAGTTCTTC.